Listed below are T cell receptor beta chains from one sample, sequenced in a study of graft-versus-host responses after intestinal transplantation. Sequenced by immunoSEQ multiplex PCR; TCRdb stores in-frame clones only, minus some. Of fewer than 95,000 clones in the sample, about 94% were seen once. Antigen specificity for these receptors is unknown. Sequenced here: unstimulated CD4+ T cells sorted from spleen or lymph node cells, sampled before transplant. The source is a human donor who was the organ donor for an intestinal transplant. Each CDR3 is given with its conserved first and last residue. D genes are given only for firm matches. Size values are once, few and many counts, or a class for expanded clones, and some rows have none.

v_call,j_call,d_call,clone_size,cdr3_nt,cdr3_aa
TRBV27,TRBJ1-5,TRBD1,-,TGTGCCAGCAGTAGACAGGGGGATCAGCCCCAGCATTTT,CASSRQGDQPQHF
TRBV6-1,TRBJ1-2,-,few,TGTGCCAGCAGGGGGGGCCCCACCGCTAACTATGGCTACACCTTC,CASRGGPTANYGYTF
TRBV10-2,TRBJ1-1,-,-,TGCGCCAGCAGTGAGGGCGGCCATGGGTACACTGAAGCTTTCTTT,CASSEGGHGYTEAFF
TRBV11-3,TRBJ1-3,-,-,TGTGCCAGCAGCTGGGATGGCACCATATATTTT,CASSWDGTIYF
TRBV28,TRBJ2-7,-,-,TGTGCCAGCAGTTTACAGTTATACGAGCAGTACTTC,CASSLQLYEQYF
TRBV30,TRBJ2-5,TRBD2,-,TGTGCCTGGACATTTGCCGGGGGGATAGGGACCCAGTACTTC,CAWTFAGGIGTQYF
TRBV7-8,TRBJ2-3,-,-,TGTGCCAGCAGCTTAGAGGGAGCGGCTAGCAGGGATACGCAGTATTTT,CASSLEGAASRDTQYF
TRBV19,TRBJ2-2,-,-,TGTGCCAGTAGAACGGACAGTAACACCGGGGAGCTGTTTTTT,CASRTDSNTGELFF
TRBV7-2,TRBJ2-3,-,once,TGTGCCAGCAGCTTAGGGCCTACTAGTACAGATACGCAGTATTTT,CASSLGPTSTDTQYF
TRBV10-3,TRBJ2-5,TRBD2,-,TGTGCCATCAGTGGCGGGGGGGCCCAAGAGACCCAGTACTTC,CAISGGGAQETQYF
TRBV11-3,TRBJ2-3,-,-,TGTGCCAGCAGCTGGCCACGGGGGGATACGCAGTATTTT,CASSWPRGDTQYF
TRBV11-2,TRBJ2-3,-,-,TGTGCCAGCAGCTGGAGAGGGGAGGGGGCAGATACGCAGTATTTT,CASSWRGEGADTQYF
TRBV25-1,TRBJ1-2,-,-,TGTGCCAGCAGTGACAGGGGCTACACCTTC,CASSDRGYTF
TRBV18,TRBJ2-2,-,-,TGTGCCAGCTCACAGGTCGCGAACACCGGGGAGCTGTTTTTT,CASSQVANTGELFF
TRBV5-6,TRBJ2-7,TRBD2,-,TGTGCCAGCGGGCTCGCGGGGGGCGGCGAGCAGTACTTC,CASGLAGGGEQYF
TRBV28,TRBJ2-1,-,-,TGTGCCAGCAGGGAATATGAGCGAGAGCAGTTCTTC,CASREYEREQFF
TRBV5-1,TRBJ1-4,-,-,TGCGCCAGCAGCTTGGCCGCGGGGTCTAATGAAAAACTGTTTTTT,CASSLAAGSNEKLFF
TRBV21-1,TRBJ2-1,-,-,TGTGCCAGCAGCATAGCTCGACCGGGAGAATTTTGTGGTGAGCAGTTCTTC,CASSIARPGEFCGEQFF
TRBV6-1,TRBJ2-3,TRBD2,-,TGTGCCAGCAGTGAAGTTCTGGGCGGGGGGGATACGCAGTATTTT,CASSEVLGGGDTQYF
TRBV5-1,TRBJ2-7,-,once,TGCGCCAGCAGTTGGAAATGGGGTAGCTCCTACGAGCAGTACTTC,CASSWKWGSSYEQYF
TRBV6-4,TRBJ1-6,-,-,TGTGCCAGCAGTGAAGGTAGAAACCTCAATTCACCCCTCCACTTT,CASSEGRNLNSPLHF
TRBV5-1,TRBJ2-1,-,-,TGCGCCAGCACGCCCATTGCGGGGTTCAATGAGCAGTTCTTC,CASTPIAGFNEQFF
TRBV5-8,TRBJ2-5,-,-,TGTGCCAGCAGCTCCTCCGGAGCAGCTCAAGAGACCCAGTACTTC,CASSSSGAAQETQYF
TRBV5-1,TRBJ1-2,TRBD1,-,TGCGCCAGCAGCTATGGCGGGACAGGGTATGGCTACACCTTC,CASSYGGTGYGYTF
TRBV6-1,TRBJ1-5,-,-,TGTGCCAGCAGTGTACAGGGAGATCAGCCCCAGCATTTT,CASSVQGDQPQHF
TRBV19,TRBJ1-5,TRBD1,-,TGTGCCAGTTCAGGGGGTAATCAGCCCCAGCATTTT,CASSGGNQPQHF
TRBV5-1,TRBJ2-2,TRBD1,-,TGCGCCAGCAGGAACAATCCCGGACAGGAAACGAACACCGGGGAGCTGTTTTTT,CASRNNPGQETNTGELFF
TRBV7-2,TRBJ1-2,TRBD1,once,TGTGCCAGCAGCACGGGACAGGGGACCGGCTACACCTTC,CASSTGQGTGYTF
TRBV7-3,TRBJ1-3,-,-,TGTGCCAGCAGCTTGGGGGGGTCTGGAAACACCATATATTTT,CASSLGGSGNTIYF
TRBV6-1,TRBJ1-3,-,-,TGTGCCAGCTTAGGGCAGGGTGGATACACCATATATTTT,CASLGQGGYTIYF
TRBV7-8,TRBJ1-5,TRBD1,-,TGTGCCAGCAGCTTAGATCCCCCAGCACAGGGGGGCAATCAGCCCCAGCATTTT,CASSLDPPAQGGNQPQHF
TRBV5-6,TRBJ2-7,-,-,TGTGCCAGCAGCTTGGCTGGGGGCCTCCGAACCTACGAGCAGTACTTC,CASSLAGGLRTYEQYF
TRBV4-1,TRBJ2-3,-,-,TGCGCCAGCAGCCAAGGGGATACGCAGTATTTT,CASSQGDTQYF
TRBV2,TRBJ1-5,TRBD1,-,TGTGCCAGCAGTGTCTCGGCAGGGGGAACAGGTCAGCCCCAGCATTTT,CASSVSAGGTGQPQHF
TRBV2,TRBJ2-2,TRBD1,-,TGTGCCAGCAGTGTCCGGACAGGGCGTATCGGGGAGCTGTTTTTT,CASSVRTGRIGELFF
TRBV6-5,TRBJ2-7,TRBD1,once,TGTGCCAGCAGTAGGGACAGGGGTTTCGCCGAGCAGTACTTC,CASSRDRGFAEQYF
TRBV2,TRBJ2-5,-,-,TGTGCCAGCAGTCGAATCTTCGGGGGTCAAGAGACCCAGTACTTC,CASSRIFGGQETQYF
TRBV19,TRBJ2-7,-,-,TGTGCCAGTAGTACCTCAGGGTCTACCTACGAGCAGTACTTC,CASSTSGSTYEQYF
TRBV18,TRBJ2-5,-,-,TGTGCCAGCTCGCGGGGACAGATACAAGAGACCCAGTACTTC,CASSRGQIQETQYF
TRBV13,TRBJ2-7,TRBD1,-,TGTGCCAGCAGCCTTAGCCATGGGACAGGGGCTAGGTACGAGCAGTACTTC,CASSLSHGTGARYEQYF
TRBV10-2,TRBJ2-5,-,-,TGCGCCAGCAGTGAGAACGGGTGGGGGGAGACCCAGTACTTC,CASSENGWGETQYF
TRBV11-3,TRBJ2-3,-,-,TGTGCCAGCAGCTTAGCCATAACAGATACGCAGTATTTT,CASSLAITDTQYF
TRBV11-3,TRBJ2-7,-,once,TGTGCCAGCAGCTTAGATACGGGCGTCCTGGGGTCCTACGAGCAGTACTTC,CASSLDTGVLGSYEQYF
TRBV28,TRBJ1-3,-,-,TGTGCCAGCAGTGCAGGCAGTACCTCTGGAAACACCATATATTTT,CASSAGSTSGNTIYF
TRBV7-9,TRBJ1-4,-,-,TGTGCCAGCAGCTTAGAGGATGAAAAACTGTTTTTT,CASSLEDEKLFF
TRBV2,TRBJ2-3,TRBD2,-,TGTGCCAGCAGTGTGCTAGCGGGGGACGCAGATACGCAGTATTTT,CASSVLAGDADTQYF
TRBV6-1,TRBJ1-5,-,-,TGTGCCAGCAGTGACCCAGGTTCCCAGCAGCCCCAGCATTTT,CASSDPGSQQPQHF
TRBV5-1,TRBJ1-1,-,-,TGCGCCAGCAGCCCGAAACAGGGTTACACTGAAGCTTTCTTT,CASSPKQGYTEAFF
TRBV20-1,TRBJ1-2,-,-,TGCAGTGCTAGTACCTCGGCAGTCGGCTTC,CSASTSAVGF
TRBV5-1,TRBJ1-2,-,-,TGCGCCAGCAGCTTAACCACAGGCCTCTCTAGGGGCTACACCTTC,CASSLTTGLSRGYTF
TRBV10-3,TRBJ2-3,-,-,TGTGCCATCAGTGGAACAGATACGCAGTATTTT,CAISGTDTQYF
TRBV11-3,TRBJ1-1,-,once,TGTGCCAGCAGCATGGCACCGGGGAGTTCTGAAGCTTTCTTT,CASSMAPGSSEAFF
TRBV19,TRBJ1-1,-,-,TGTGCCAGTAGTAACCGGGGACTCGGCACTGAAGCTTTCTTT,CASSNRGLGTEAFF
TRBV6-1,TRBJ1-5,-,-,TGTGCCAGCATGGGGGGTGGCAATCAGCCCCAGCATTTT,CASMGGGNQPQHF